Below, 19 T cell receptor beta chains from the same sample are listed, as sequenced in a study of cytomegalovirus exposure and HLA in healthy donors. PCR employed 60 Vbeta and 13 Jbeta primers. Generated by immunoSEQ multiplex PCR, the TCRdb table keeps only in-frame clones and is missing some. The data contain approximately 190,000 clones, around 80% of them singletons. The sequenced material came from PBMCs. These receptors were collected from a man in his forties or fifties in good health and CMV-seropositive.

The rearrangement links TRBV5-3 to TRBJ1-1; D ambiguous. TRBV5-3 qualifies as an ORF whose function is uncertain. V lost 9 bases, J lost 1 base, and 16 bases lay in between. CDR3 length equals 14 residues. CDR3 in DNA: TGTGCCATCTTCCGAGCTTCCGGGAACACTGAAGCTTTCTTT. Translating gives CAIFRASGNTEAFF.

V usage is TRBV5-6 and J usage is TRBJ1-6; tentative D call: TRBD1 (5 bases). This CDR3 has 12 amino acids. From germline, CDR1 is SGHDT and CDR2 YYEEEE. V lost 4 bases to trimming and J lost 17 bases, with 16 bases between them. The CDR3 DNA reads as TGTGCCAGCAGCGAATTTGGGCAGGGCGTCCACTTT. Its translation: CASSEFGQGVHF.

This clone turned up a few times. J is TRBJ2-1 and V is TRBV19; TRBD2 might be the D (5 bases). Between the trimmed V and J ends, which lost 5 bases and 5 bases, there was a span of 10 bases. Germline CDR1 and CDR2: LNHDA and SQIVND (reference sequence). The CDR3 loop spans 13 amino acids. The CDR3 here is CASSFGIHNEQFF. The CDR3 DNA sequence: TGTGCCAGTAGTTTCGGGATCCACAATGAGCAGTTCTTC.

The chain couples TRBV9 to TRBJ2-2; D uncertain. Looked up from germline, CDR1 is SGDLS and CDR2 is YYNGEE. V shed 3 bases and J shed 0 bases, with 27 bases lying between them. There are 21 residues in the CDR3. The chain's CDR3 is CASSGEKTWAPRITNTGELFF. The CDR3 DNA reads TGTGCCAGCAGCGGAGAAAAGACGTGGGCGCCCAGGATTACGAACACCGGGGAGCTGTTTTTT. Supplemented by reference TRBV9 and TRBJ2-2, the full variable domain reads DSGVTQTPKHLITATGQRVTLRCSPRSGDLSVYWYQQSLDQGLQFLIQYYNGEERAKGNILERFSAQQFPDLHSELNLSSLELGDSALYFCASSGEKTWAPRITNTGELFFGEGSRLTVL.

The CDR3 sequence: CAISGLGTTNNEQFF. In DNA form, the CDR3 reads TGTGCCATCAGTGGTTTGGGGACAACTAACAATGAGCAGTTCTTC. The chain uses TRBV10-3 and TRBJ2-1, with D possibly being TRBD1 (6 bases). Trimming took off 4 bases at V and 5 bases at J, with 15 bases between the two ends. This CDR3 region has 15 residues. Germline V gene data show CDR1 as ENHRY and CDR2 as SYGVKD.

The V call is TRBV4-3, the J call TRBJ2-5; 9 bases are a match to TRBD1. The CDR3 spans 15 residues. The V and J ends lost 4 bases and 4 bases, in that order; junction bases with no gene match: 7. Germline V CDR1 and CDR2: LGHNA, YSLEER. CDR3 sequence (DNA): TGCGCCAGCAGCCGTGACAGGGGGGTTGGAGAGACCCAGTACTTC. It is translated as CASSRDRGVGETQYF.

This sequence joins TRBV7-6 and TRBJ2-3; D perhaps matches TRBD2 (6 bases). The V gene's germline CDR1 is SGHVS and CDR2 FNYEAQ. The V end lost 5 bases, the J end lost 2 bases, and 14 bases lay between the germline ends. The CDR3 has 15 amino acids. In DNA form, the CDR3 reads TGTGCCAGCAGCCCAGGGACTTCAAACACAGATACGCAGTATTTT. Its protein is CASSPGTSNTDTQYF.

The V gene is TRBV11-2, the J gene TRBJ2-5, with D perhaps TRBD1 (6 bases). With 7 bases removed from V and 3 bases from J, the gap between germline ends came to 15 bases. Germline V gene sequence: CDR1 SGHAT, CDR2 FQNNGV. The CDR3 loop spans 14 amino acids. The CDR3 nucleotides are TGTGCCAGCAACACCGCGGACAGAAAAGAGACCCAGTACTTC. It yields the protein CASNTADRKETQYF.

The chain has TRBV7-3 and TRBJ2-1; TRBD2 agrees at 14 bases. The CDR3 is 15 amino acids. Germline trimming cut 5 bases from V and 10 bases from J; bases unmatched to any gene: 7. Germline CDR1 and CDR2: SGHTA and FQGTGA. In DNA, the CDR3 is TGTGCCAGCAGCCTCGGGACTAGCGGGGGCCTCGAGCAGTTCTTC. It encodes CASSLGTSGGLEQFF.

The V gene is TRBV7-3, the J gene TRBJ2-2; D might be TRBD1 (6 bases). Germline lookup yields CDR1 SGHTA and CDR2 FQGTGA. V was shortened by 6 bases and J by 1 base, with 15 bases between the two germline ends. This CDR3 region has 16 residues. This CDR3 reads CASRQPGAGNTGELFF. The DNA for the CDR3 is TGTGCCAGCAGACAACCAGGGGCAGGGAACACCGGGGAGCTGTTTTTT.

This clone was observed a handful of times. The chain uses TRBV5-1 and TRBJ2-1; 10 nucleotides agree with TRBD2. The CDR3 has 16 residues. Germline V gene lookup returns CDR1 SGHRS and CDR2 YFSETQ. The V segment lost 3 bases and the J segment 2 bases; nucleotides outside the gene matches: 5. CDR3 nucleotides: TGCGCCAGCAGCTCGAAACTAGCGGGGACCTACAATGAGCAGTTCTTC. It specifies CASSSKLAGTYNEQFF.

The chain links TRBV27 to TRBJ2-7; possible D gene TRBD2, 6 bases. Trimming cost V 5 bases and J 3 bases, with 17 bases left between them. Germline loops: CDR1 MNHEY, CDR2 SMNVEV (reference sequence). This CDR3 has 15 amino acids. Written as DNA, the CDR3 is TGTGCCAGCAGTCCCAGCGGGCTCCTCAACTACGAGCAGTACTTC. This encodes CASSPSGLLNYEQYF.

This chain links TRBV6-5 with TRBJ2-4, with 11 bases identical to TRBD1. CDR3 length: 14 amino acids. CDR1 and CDR2 from the germline V gene are MNHEY and SVGAGI. The V segment lost 8 bases and the J segment 6 bases; nucleotides outside the gene matches: 6. CDR3 loop: CASRTGGERNIQYF. CDR3 DNA sequence: TGTGCCAGCCGGACAGGGGGCGAAAGAAACATTCAGTACTTC.

Here the CDR3 reads CASSPYPDRYLDNEQFF. The CDR3 DNA reads as TGCGCCAGCAGCCCCTACCCCGACAGGTACCTGGACAATGAGCAGTTCTTC. The chain employs TRBV4-1 and TRBJ2-1; D is possibly TRBD1 (6 bases). Germline V gene sequence: CDR1 MGHRA, CDR2 YSYEKL. Between the trimmed V and J ends, which lost 4 bases and 5 bases, there was a span of 21 bases. The CDR3 consists of 17 residues.

The rearrangement links TRBV10-2 to TRBJ2-7; D is perhaps TRBD2 (5 bases). Per the germline V gene, CDR1 is WSHSY and CDR2 is SAAADI. The CDR3 runs 14 residues. Trimming pared 4 bases from V and 0 bases from J, leaving 10 bases between. The CDR3 loop reads CASSVRALSYEQYF. CDR3 nucleotide sequence: TGCGCCAGCAGTGTGAGGGCCCTCTCCTACGAGCAGTACTTC.

V usage is TRBV27 and J usage is TRBJ1-5; D possibly corresponds to TRBD1 (5 bases). From germline, CDR1 is MNHEY and CDR2 SMNVEV (reference sequence). Trimming shortened V by 2 bases and J by 5 bases, and 13 bases separated the two germline ends. The CDR3 runs 15 residues. CDR3 sequence: CASSLDAGLDQPQHF. The CDR3 region has the DNA TGTGCCAGCAGTTTAGACGCGGGGCTTGATCAGCCCCAGCATTTT.

To note about this clone: In the same sample, other DNA sequences code for this CDR3. The V call is TRBV27, the J call TRBJ2-1; 8 bases agree with TRBD2. Germline CDR1 is MNHEY and CDR2 is SMNVEV (reference sequence). The CDR3 totals 14 residues. Trimming cost V 6 bases and J 1 base; bases outside gene matches: 2. In DNA, the CDR3 is TGTGCCAGCAGGCTAGCGGGTTCCTACAATGAGCAGTTCTTC. It specifies CASRLAGSYNEQFF.

The chain uses TRBV6-6 and TRBJ1-1; D may be TRBD1 (6 bases). Looked up from germline, CDR1 is MNHNY and CDR2 is SVGAGI (reference sequence). CDR3 size: 15 residues. Trimming removed 0 bases from V and 5 bases from J, with 13 bases in between. The CDR3 is CASSYSKAGETEAFF. The CDR3 nucleotides read TGTGCCAGCAGTTACTCGAAAGCAGGGGAAACTGAAGCTTTCTTT.

Only one count was recorded for this clone. The CDR3 nucleotides read TGCGCCAGCAGTCGACAGGGGGTAGGCAATGAGCAGTTCTTC. Protein: CASSRQGVGNEQFF. This chain links TRBV4-1 with TRBJ2-1, with TRBD1 matching 9 bases. The V gene's germline CDR1 is MGHRA and CDR2 YSYEKL. This CDR3 has 14 residues. The V and J ends lost 6 bases and 6 bases, in that order; junction bases with no gene match: 6.